This is a list of T cell receptor beta chains from one sample in a study of glioma-infiltrating T cells after dendritic cell vaccination. Sequencing was performed with immunoSEQ multiplex PCR; in TCRdb, only in-frame clones are kept and a portion is missing. The data contain about 95,000 clones, more than 70% of them seen just once; the ten biggest clones take up roughly 2.9%. The sequencing used blood, collected before dendritic cell vaccination. Receptor source: a human donor with glioblastoma. The CDR3 runs from the conserved cysteine through the conserved F or W. The D gene is left open where the match is weak. Clone size appears in some rows only: once, few, many, or a class for an expanded clone.

TRBJ1-4,.,.,TRBV6-5,TGTGCCAGCAGTTACCAGGCTGCAACTAATGAAAAACTGTTTTTT,CASSYQAATNEKLFF
TRBJ1-4,.,.,TRBV11-2,TGTGCCAGCAGCTTTAGGGGGAAGGATGAAAAACTGTTTTTT,CASSFRGKDEKLFF
TRBJ2-7,.,.,TRBV7-6,TGTGCCAGCAGTCCTCGGGGGTGGCAAAATACCTACGAGCAGTACTTC,CASSPRGWQNTYEQYF
TRBJ1-4,.,TRBD1,TRBV7-9,TGTGCCAGCAGCTTCGCCCAAGGGACAGGGAAAGAAAAACTGTTTTTT,CASSFAQGTGKEKLFF
TRBJ2-7,.,.,TRBV4-1,TGCGCCAGCAGTCGGTCCGGGACTCCCCTCGAGCAGTACTTC,CASSRSGTPLEQYF
TRBJ2-3,.,.,TRBV5-6,TGTGCCAGCACCCCCCCGGGTCTTAGCACAGATACGCAGTATTTT,CASTPPGLSTDTQYF
TRBJ1-1,.,.,TRBV5-6,TGTGCCAGCCGTTCAGGGATAAACACTGAAGCTTTCTTT,CASRSGINTEAFF
TRBJ2-2,.,.,TRBV5-1,TGCGCCAGCAGCTTGGCGGGGGTTGACACCGGGGAGCTGTTTTTT,CASSLAGVDTGELFF
TRBJ2-7,.,TRBD1,TRBV7-2,TGTGCCAGCAGCTCTCGACAGGGGAGTTCCTACGAGCAGTACTTC,CASSSRQGSSYEQYF
TRBJ2-5,.,.,TRBV5-1,TGCGCCAGCAGCTTGGGCCAGGAAGAGACCCAGTACTTC,CASSLGQEETQYF
TRBJ1-1,.,TRBD1,TRBV10-2,TGCGCCACCCGTCCGGGACAGGGGACGGTCGCTGAAGCTTTCTTT,CATRPGQGTVAEAFF
TRBJ2-1,.,TRBD2,TRBV7-2,TGTGCCAGCAGACTGACTAGCGGAGCCTACAATGAGCAGTTCTTC,CASRLTSGAYNEQFF
TRBJ1-5,.,TRBD1,TRBV5-1,TGCGCCAGCAGTCCTACAGGGGATCAGCCCCAGCATTTT,CASSPTGDQPQHF
TRBJ2-4,.,TRBD1,TRBV5-5,TGTGCCAGCAGCTTGGAGGGACAGGAAAACATTCAGTACTTC,CASSLEGQENIQYF
TRBJ2-7,.,.,TRBV19,TGTGCCACTTGTAGGACAGACGCCTCGTCCGAGCAGTACTTC,CATCRTDASSEQYF
TRBJ1-5,.,.,TRBV27,TGTGCCAGCAGTCCCTATAGCAATCAGCCCCAGCATTTT,CASSPYSNQPQHF
TRBJ1-1,.,.,TRBV19,TGTGCCAGTAGCCCGGTTGCCTACTTGAACACTGAAGCTTTCTTT,CASSPVAYLNTEAFF
TRBJ2-7,.,.,TRBV6-1,TGTGCCAGCATTTCCTACCCCTCCTACGAGCAGTACTTC,CASISYPSYEQYF
TRBJ2-2,.,TRBD2,TRBV9,TGTGCCACACCGGCGGGGACTAGCGACACCGGGGAGCTGTTTTTT,CATPAGTSDTGELFF
TRBJ2-1,.,.,TRBV19,TGTGCCAGTAGTATCCCGTACAATGAGCAGTTCTTC,CASSIPYNEQFF
TRBJ2-5,.,TRBD2,TRBV19,TGTGCCAGTAGTTTCCTAGCGGGAGAATTGGAGACCCAGTACTTC,CASSFLAGELETQYF
TRBJ1-1,.,.,TRBV5-6,TGTGCCAGCAGCTTGGCGGGGGGGAGGACTGAAGCTTTCTTT,CASSLAGGRTEAFF
TRBJ1-1,.,.,TRBV2,TGTGCCAGAAGGGGGGCGGGGGGCGGCACTGAAGCTTTCTTT,CARRGAGGGTEAFF
TRBJ2-3,once,.,TRBV5-6,TGTGCCAGCAGCCCAACGGCAGGGGGGCCTGGCACAGATACGCAGTATTTT,CASSPTAGGPGTDTQYF
TRBJ2-7,.,.,TRBV7-2,TGTGCCAGCAGCTTATCGACGGGTTACCACGAGCAGTACTTC,CASSLSTGYHEQYF
TRBJ2-3,.,.,TRBV20-1,TGCAGTGCCCCCAGTATTGATACGCAGTATTTT,CSAPSIDTQYF
TRBJ1-2,.,TRBD1,TRBV6-8,TGTGCCAGCAGACACAGACAGGGGCATACCCATGGCTACACCTTC,CASRHRQGHTHGYTF
TRBJ2-4,once,.,TRBV5-1,TGCGCCAGCAGCTCGGGGGAGAGGTACATTCAGTACTTC,CASSSGERYIQYF
TRBJ1-5,.,.,TRBV27,TGTGCCACAAAGACAGCGAATCAGCCCCAGCATTTT,CATKTANQPQHF
TRBJ2-3,once,.,TRBV5-1,TGCGCCAGCAGCTTGGCCGACAGGGAGGCAGATACGCAGTATTTT,CASSLADREADTQYF
TRBJ2-5,.,TRBD2,TRBV11-3,TGTGCCAGCAGCTTAGCGGGAGGATCCAAGAGGACCCAGTACTTC,CASSLAGGSKRTQYF
TRBJ2-7,.,.,TRBV2,TGTGCCAGCAGTGTCCATAGCTCCTACGAGCAGTACTTC,CASSVHSSYEQYF
TRBJ2-2,.,.,TRBV11-2,TGTGCCAGCAGCGGGACTTTACCCACCGGGGAGCTGTTTTTT,CASSGTLPTGELFF
TRBJ2-1,.,TRBD2,TRBV7-2,TGTGCCAGCAGCTTAGTGCTAGCGGCCGACAATGAGCAGTTCTTC,CASSLVLAADNEQFF
TRBJ2-7,.,.,TRBV6-5,TGTGCCAGCAGTTACGAGGGTGGAGGCTACGAGCAGTACTTC,CASSYEGGGYEQYF
TRBJ2-5,.,TRBD1,TRBV18,TGTGCCAGCTCACCCCCCGGGACAGCCCAAGAGACCCAGTACTTC,CASSPPGTAQETQYF
TRBJ1-4,.,.,TRBV7-2,TGTGCCAGCAGCTTAGACGCTTTTTCACTCTCTAATGAAAAACTGTTTTTT,CASSLDAFSLSNEKLFF
TRBJ2-1,once,.,TRBV7-3,TGTGCCAGCAGCTTATCCGGGAGCGGCGATGAGCAGTTCTTC,CASSLSGSGDEQFF
TRBJ1-2,.,.,TRBV30,TGTGCCTGGAGTGTACTGAACTATGGCTACACCTTC,CAWSVLNYGYTF
TRBJ2-2,.,TRBD1,TRBV7-3,TGTGCCAGCAGGCCGACAGGGGGTAACACCGGGGAGCTGTTTTTT,CASRPTGGNTGELFF